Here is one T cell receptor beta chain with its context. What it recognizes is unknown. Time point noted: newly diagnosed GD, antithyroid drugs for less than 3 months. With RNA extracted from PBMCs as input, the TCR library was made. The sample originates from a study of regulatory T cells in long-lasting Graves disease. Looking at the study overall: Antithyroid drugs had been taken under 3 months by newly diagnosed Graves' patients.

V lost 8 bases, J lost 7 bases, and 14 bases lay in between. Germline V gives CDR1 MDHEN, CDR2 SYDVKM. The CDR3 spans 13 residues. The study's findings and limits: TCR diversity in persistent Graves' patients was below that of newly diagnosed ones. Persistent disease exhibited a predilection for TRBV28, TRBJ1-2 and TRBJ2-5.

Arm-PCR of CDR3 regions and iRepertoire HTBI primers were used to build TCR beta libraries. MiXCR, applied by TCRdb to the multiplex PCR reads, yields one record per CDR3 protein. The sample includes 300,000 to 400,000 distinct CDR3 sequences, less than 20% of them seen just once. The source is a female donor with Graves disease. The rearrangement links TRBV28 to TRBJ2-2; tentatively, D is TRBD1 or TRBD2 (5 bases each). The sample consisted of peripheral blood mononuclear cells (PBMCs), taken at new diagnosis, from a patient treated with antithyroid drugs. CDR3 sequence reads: CASPSPGSGELFF. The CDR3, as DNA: TGTGCCAGCCCTAGCCCAGGGAGCGGGGAGCTGTTTTTT.